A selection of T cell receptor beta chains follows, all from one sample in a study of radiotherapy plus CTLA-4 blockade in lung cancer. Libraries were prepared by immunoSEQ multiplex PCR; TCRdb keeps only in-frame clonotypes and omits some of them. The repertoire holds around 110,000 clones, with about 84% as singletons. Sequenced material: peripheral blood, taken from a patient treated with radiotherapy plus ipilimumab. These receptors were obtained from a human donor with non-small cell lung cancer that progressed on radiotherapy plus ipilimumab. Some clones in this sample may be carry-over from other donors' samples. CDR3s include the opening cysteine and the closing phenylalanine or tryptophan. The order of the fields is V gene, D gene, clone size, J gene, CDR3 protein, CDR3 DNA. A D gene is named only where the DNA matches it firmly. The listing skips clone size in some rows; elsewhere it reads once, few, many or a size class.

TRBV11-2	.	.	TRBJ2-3	CASSLFRHMPDTQYF	TGTGCCAGCAGCTTATTCCGCCATATGCCAGATACGCAGTATTTT
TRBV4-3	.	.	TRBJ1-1	CASSQDWPENTEAFF	TGCGCCAGCAGCCAAGATTGGCCGGAGAACACTGAAGCTTTCTTT
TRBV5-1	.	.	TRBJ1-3	CASSLTRTSGNTIYF	TGCGCCAGCAGCTTGACCCGGACATCTGGAAACACCATATATTTT
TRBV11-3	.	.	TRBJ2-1	CASSSRGSSVNEQFF	TGTGCCAGCAGCTCGAGGGGGTCCAGCGTCAATGAGCAGTTCTTC
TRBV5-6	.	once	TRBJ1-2	CASSLDRASYGYTF	TGTGCCAGCAGCTTGGACAGAGCTTCATATGGCTACACCTTC
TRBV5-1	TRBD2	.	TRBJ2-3	CASSLEAVGGGATDTQYF	TGCGCCAGCAGCTTGGAGGCGGTTGGCGGGGGGGCCACAGATACGCAGTATTTT
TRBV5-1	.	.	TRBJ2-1	CASSLGGSPYNEQFF	TGCGCCAGCAGCTTGGGGGGCAGCCCCTACAATGAGCAGTTCTTC
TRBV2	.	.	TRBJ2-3	CASSSGGFTDTQYF	TGTGCCAGCAGCTCAGGGGGGTTTACAGATACGCAGTATTTT
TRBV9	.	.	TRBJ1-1	CASRKDKNTEAFF	TGTGCCAGCAGGAAGGACAAGAACACTGAAGCTTTCTTT
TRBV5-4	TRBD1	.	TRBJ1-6	CASSRGQGDIAGTDSPLHF	TGTGCCAGCAGCAGAGGACAGGGGGATATAGCTGGGACGGATTCACCCCTCCACTTT
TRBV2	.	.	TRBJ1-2	CASSEERGRGYGYTF	TGTGCCAGCAGTGAAGAACGGGGCAGGGGCTATGGCTACACCTTC
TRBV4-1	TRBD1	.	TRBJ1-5	CASSPGQGEPWDAQHF	TGCGCCAGCAGCCCAGGACAGGGCGAACCCTGGGATGCCCAGCATTTT
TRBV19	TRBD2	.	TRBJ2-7	CASSRLAGGPYEQYF	TGTGCCAGTAGCCGTCTAGCGGGGGGGCCCTACGAGCAGTACTTC
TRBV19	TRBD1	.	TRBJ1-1	CASRRDRGRTEAFF	TGTGCCAGTAGGCGGGACAGGGGGCGGACTGAAGCTTTCTTT
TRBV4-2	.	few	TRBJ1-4	CASSHYLENEKLFF	TGTGCCAGCAGCCATTACTTGGAGAATGAAAAACTGTTTTTT
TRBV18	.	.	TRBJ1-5	CASSLSSQNQPQHF	TGTGCCAGCTCACTATCCTCCCAGAATCAGCCCCAGCATTTT
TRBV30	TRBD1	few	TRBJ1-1	CASGQGSEAFF	TGTGCCTCGGGACAGGGCTCCGAAGCTTTCTTT
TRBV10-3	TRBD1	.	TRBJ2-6	CAISSGTGASGANVLTF	TGTGCCATCAGCTCCGGGACAGGGGCCTCCGGGGCCAACGTCCTGACTTTC
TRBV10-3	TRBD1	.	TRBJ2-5	CAISAGTELNQETQYF	TGTGCCATCAGTGCGGGGACAGAGTTAAACCAAGAGACCCAGTACTTC
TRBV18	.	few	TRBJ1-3	CASSPKTVLAGNTIYF	TGTGCCAGCTCACCAAAGACAGTCTTGGCGGGAAACACCATATATTTT
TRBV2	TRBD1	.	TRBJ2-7	CASREHSFRQGSYEQYF	TGTGCCAGCAGAGAGCATTCCTTTAGACAGGGTTCTTACGAGCAGTACTTC
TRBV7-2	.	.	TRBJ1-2	CASSPRATIYGYTF	TGTGCCAGCAGCCCAAGGGCAACCATTTATGGCTACACCTTC
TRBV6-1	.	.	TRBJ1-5	CASVPTFSDQPQHF	TGTGCCAGCGTTCCCACCTTTTCCGATCAGCCCCAGCATTTT
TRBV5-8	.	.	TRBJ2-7	CASTVDGLGALPGEQYF	TGTGCCAGCACTGTAGACGGGTTGGGGGCTCTCCCGGGAGAGCAGTACTTC
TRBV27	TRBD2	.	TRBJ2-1	CASSPPGGGLNEQFF	TGTGCCAGCAGTCCCCCGGGCGGGGGGCTCAATGAGCAGTTCTTC
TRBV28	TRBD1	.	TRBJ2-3	CASSSRGRADTQYF	TGTGCCAGCAGTTCCAGGGGGCGTGCAGATACGCAGTATTTT
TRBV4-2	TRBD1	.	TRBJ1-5	CASSQEGQGDQPQHF	TGTGCCAGCAGCCAGGAGGGACAGGGGGACCAGCCCCAGCATTTT
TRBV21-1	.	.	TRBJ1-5	CASSKAYNGTGFLSQHF	TGTGCCAGCAGCAAAGCGTACAATGGGACAGGGTTTCTGTCCCAGCATTTT
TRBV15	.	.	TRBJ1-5	CATSRDQGRNQPQHF	TGTGCCACCAGCAGAGATCAGGGACGCAATCAGCCCCAGCATTTT
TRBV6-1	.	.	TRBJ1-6	CASSDQGGSPLHF	TGTGCCAGCAGTGATCAGGGAGGCTCACCCCTCCACTTT
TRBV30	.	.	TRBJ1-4	CAWSPGFDEKLFF	TGTGCCTGGAGTCCGGGATTTGATGAAAAACTGTTTTTT
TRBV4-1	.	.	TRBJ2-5	CASSQVWEETQYF	TGCGCCAGCAGCCAAGTTTGGGAAGAGACCCAGTACTTC
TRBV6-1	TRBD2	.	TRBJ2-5	CASSEALPASGGGEAQYF	TGTGCCAGCAGTGAAGCGCTCCCGGCTAGCGGGGGTGGAGAGGCCCAGTACTTC
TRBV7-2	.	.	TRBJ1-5	CASSLSASGGSDSNQPQHF	TGTGCCAGCAGCTTATCAGCATCGGGAGGGAGTGATAGCAATCAGCCCCAGCATTTT
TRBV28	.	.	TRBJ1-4	CASSYIGREKLFF	TGTGCCAGCAGTTACATCGGTCGGGAAAAACTGTTTTTT
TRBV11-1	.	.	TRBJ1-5	CARGTLVDPLRGPQHF	TGTGCCCGCGGCACGTTGGTCGACCCGCTAAGGGGGCCCCAGCATTTT
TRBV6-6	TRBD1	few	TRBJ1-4	CASSPGTVNEKLFF	TGTGCCAGCAGTCCCGGGACAGTGAATGAAAAACTGTTTTTT
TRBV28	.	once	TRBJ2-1	CASSDGTYNEQFF	TGTGCCAGCAGTGACGGGACGTACAATGAGCAGTTCTTC
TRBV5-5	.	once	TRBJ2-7	CASSFTNYEQYF	TGTGCCAGCAGCTTTACGAACTACGAGCAGTACTTC
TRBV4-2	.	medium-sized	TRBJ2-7	CASSQDMSREQYF	TGTGCCAGCAGCCAAGATATGTCAAGGGAGCAGTACTTC